This T cell receptor beta chain derives from a study of long-term antiretroviral therapy in people with HIV. About the research overall: The earliest samples came about a decade before the 2015 immediate-ART recommendation.

Runs used v3.0 of the immunoSEQ assay and were done at survey level. Assay: immunoSEQ multiplex PCR; the TCRdb copy retains only in-frame clones and omits some. The data show some 47,000 clones, about 95% seen once. Germline values: CDR1 KGHSH, CDR2 LQKENI. The CDR3 spans 14 residues. V lost 2 bases and J lost 1; bases outside the gene matches: 1. The receptor was derived from a woman between 50 and 59 years old with HIV. The material sequenced was unsorted PBMCs, taken 3.7 years after starting antiretroviral therapy. This sequence joins TRBV18 and TRBJ2-7, with TRBD2 identical over 8 bases. Here the CDR3 reads CASSPGTSSYEQYF. CDR3 DNA: TGTGCCAGCTCACCAGGGACTAGTTCCTACGAGCAGTACTTC.